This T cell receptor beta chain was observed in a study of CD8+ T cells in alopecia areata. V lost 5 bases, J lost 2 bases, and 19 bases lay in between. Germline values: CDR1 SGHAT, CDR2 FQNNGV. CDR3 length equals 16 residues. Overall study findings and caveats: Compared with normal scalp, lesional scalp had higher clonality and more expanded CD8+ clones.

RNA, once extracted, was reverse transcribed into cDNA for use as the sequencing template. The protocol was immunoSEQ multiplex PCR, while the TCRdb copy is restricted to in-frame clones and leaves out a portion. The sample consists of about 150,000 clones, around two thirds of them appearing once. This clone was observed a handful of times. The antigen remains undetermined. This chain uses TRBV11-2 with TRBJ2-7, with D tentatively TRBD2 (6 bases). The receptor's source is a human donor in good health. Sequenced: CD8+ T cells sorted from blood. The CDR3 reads CASSTTSLPIPYEQYF. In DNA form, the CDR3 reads TGTGCCAGCAGCACTACTAGCTTACCCATCCCCTACGAGCAGTACTTC.